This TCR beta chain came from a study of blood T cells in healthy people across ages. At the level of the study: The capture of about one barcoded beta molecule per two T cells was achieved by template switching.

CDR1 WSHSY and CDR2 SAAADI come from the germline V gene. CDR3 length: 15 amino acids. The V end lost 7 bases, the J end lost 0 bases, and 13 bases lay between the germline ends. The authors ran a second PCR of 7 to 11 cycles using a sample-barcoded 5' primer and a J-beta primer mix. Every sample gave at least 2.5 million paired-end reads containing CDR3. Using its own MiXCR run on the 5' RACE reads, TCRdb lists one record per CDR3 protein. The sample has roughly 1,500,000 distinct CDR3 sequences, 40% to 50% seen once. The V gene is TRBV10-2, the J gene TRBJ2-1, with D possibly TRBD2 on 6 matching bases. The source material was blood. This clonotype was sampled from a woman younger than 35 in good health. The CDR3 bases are TGCGCCAGCAACGGAGGGAGTAGCTCCTACAATGAGCAGTTCTTC. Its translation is CASNGGSSSYNEQFF.